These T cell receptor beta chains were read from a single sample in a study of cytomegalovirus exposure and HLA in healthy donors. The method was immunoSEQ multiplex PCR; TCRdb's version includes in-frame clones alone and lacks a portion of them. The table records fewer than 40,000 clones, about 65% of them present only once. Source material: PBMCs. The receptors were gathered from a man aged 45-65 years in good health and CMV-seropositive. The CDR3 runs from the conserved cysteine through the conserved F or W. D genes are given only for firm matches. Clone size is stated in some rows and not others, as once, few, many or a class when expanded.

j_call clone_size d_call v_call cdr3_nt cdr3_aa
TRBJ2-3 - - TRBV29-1 TGCAGCGTTGACGGTCCTTGGCTAGCGGGGCTGGCAGGGGGCTCAGATACGCAGTATTTT CSVDGPWLAGLAGGSDTQYF
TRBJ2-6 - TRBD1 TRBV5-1 TGCGCCAGCAGCCGGGACAGGGGAGTCTCTGGGGCCAACGTCCTGACTTTC CASSRDRGVSGANVLTF
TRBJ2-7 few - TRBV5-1 TGCGCCAGCAGCTTGGCAGTCAGGGGTTACGAGCAGTACTTC CASSLAVRGYEQYF
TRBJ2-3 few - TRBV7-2 TGTGCCAGCAGCCCGGACAAGTTCACAGATACGCAGTATTTT CASSPDKFTDTQYF
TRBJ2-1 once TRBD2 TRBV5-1 TGCGCCAGCAGCCCCTGGGCTAGCGGGAGCAATGAGCAGTTCTTC CASSPWASGSNEQFF
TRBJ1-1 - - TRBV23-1 TGCGCCAGCAGTCGGGAGGGGAATACTGAAGCTTTCTTT CASSREGNTEAFF
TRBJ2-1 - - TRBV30 TGTGCCTGGAGTGTCGGGAGTAGCGGATACAATGAGCAGTTCTTC CAWSVGSSGYNEQFF
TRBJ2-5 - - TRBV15 TGTGCCACCAGCAGAGATCGGGGTGAGACCCAGTACTTC CATSRDRGETQYF
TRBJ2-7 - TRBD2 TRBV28 TGTGCCACCCAGGCGGGGGTGAATTACGAGCAGTACTTC CATQAGVNYEQYF
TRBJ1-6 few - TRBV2 TGTGCCAGCAGTGTAGGCAGGAATGGTTCACCCCTCCACTTT CASSVGRNGSPLHF
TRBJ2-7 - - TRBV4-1 TGCGCCAGCAGCCAAGTTCACACAACCTACGAGCAGTACTTC CASSQVHTTYEQYF
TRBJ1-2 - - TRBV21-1 TGTGCCAGCAGCACCTCCGGAGTCGCAGTTAACTATGGCTACACCTTC CASSTSGVAVNYGYTF
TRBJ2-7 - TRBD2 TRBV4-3 TGCGCCAGCAGCCAAACTAGCGACCCCTACGAGCAGTACTTC CASSQTSDPYEQYF
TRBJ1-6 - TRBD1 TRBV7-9 TGTGCCAGCAGCTCCCTGTACAGGGGTTCCTATAATTCACCCCTCCACTTT CASSSLYRGSYNSPLHF
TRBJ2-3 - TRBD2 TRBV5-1 TGCGCCAGCAGCTTGGAGCCGGGACTAGCAGTAAATACGCAGTATTTT CASSLEPGLAVNTQYF